The 18 T cell receptor beta chains reported below all come from one sample, sequenced in a study of blood T cell repertoires in COVID-19. The repertoire was sequenced with immunoSEQ multiplex PCR; TCRdb's copy has only in-frame clones and lacks some. Counted here are 43,000 or so clones, roughly 90% occurring once; the ten biggest clones make up 9.6%. Sequencing was done on a sample of peripheral blood. All receptors come from a woman at least 80 years old with active COVID-19.

The CDR3 loop is CASSEGGYEQYF. CDR3 coding DNA: TGTGCCAGTAGTGAAGGGGGCTACGAGCAGTACTTC. V usage is TRBV19 and J usage is TRBJ2-7; D may be TRBD1 (6 bases). The CDR3 contains 12 residues. The germline V gene has CDR1 LNHDA and CDR2 SQIVND (reference sequence). V was trimmed by 5 bases and J by 3 bases, leaving 8 bases between them.

The chain recombines TRBV7-2 with TRBJ2-7, with TRBD2 matching 9 bases. Unmatched junction bases numbered 3, after V lost 1 base and J lost 5 bases. The CDR3 extends over 14 amino acids. Germline CDR1 reads SGHTA; CDR2 reads FQGNSA. CDR3 nucleotide sequence: TGTGCCAGCAGCTTAGTAGCGGGGGTTCACGAGCAGTACTTC. This codes for CASSLVAGVHEQYF.

The V call is TRBV28, the J call TRBJ1-5, with D uncertain. V shed 6 bases and J shed 5 bases, with 17 bases lying between them. CDR1 MDHEN and CDR2 SYDVKM come from the germline V gene. This CDR3 has 15 residues. Here the CDR3 reads CASRLWRSRDQPQHF. CDR3 bases: TGTGCCAGCAGATTGTGGCGGTCTCGGGATCAGCCCCAGCATTTT.

The rearrangement links TRBV6-2 or TRBV6-3 to TRBJ2-1; 9 positions match TRBD1. The CDR3 length is 15 residues. V shed 5 bases and J 5 bases; nucleotides not matched to a gene: 7. Germline CDR1 and CDR2: MNHEY and SVGEGT. This CDR3 is CASSLTGTGHNEQFF. The CDR3 DNA follows: TGTGCCAGCAGTCTTACCGGGACAGGGCACAATGAGCAGTTCTTC.

The chain has TRBV19 and TRBJ2-7, with D perhaps matching TRBD1 (5 bases). Trimming shortened V by 3 bases and J by 0 bases, and 12 bases separated the two germline ends. CDR3 length equals 15 residues. Germline CDR1 is LNHDA and CDR2 is SQIVND (reference sequence). This chain's CDR3 is CASSIQGSSSYEQYF. The CDR3 DNA reads TGTGCCAGTAGTATTCAGGGCTCCAGCTCCTACGAGCAGTACTTC.

V gene TRBV4-3 combines with J gene TRBJ1-6, with 8 bases fitting TRBD1. After removal of 0 bases from V and 9 bases from J, the junction contained 4 bases not matched to a gene. Germline lookup yields CDR1 LGHNA and CDR2 YSLEER. The CDR3 extends over 15 amino acids. CDR3 coding DNA: TGCGCCAGCAGCCAAGATGCGGACAGGGCTTCACCCCTCCACTTT. It is translated as CASSQDADRASPLHF.

CDR3 sequence: CASSATGRREAFF. CDR3 coding DNA: TGTGCCAGCAGCGCCACAGGGCGAAGGGAAGCTTTCTTT. J is TRBJ1-1 and V is TRBV7-8, with D tentatively TRBD1 (6 bases). Germline values: CDR1 SGHVS, CDR2 FQNEAQ. The V end lost 5 bases, the J end lost 8 bases, and 15 bases lay between the germline ends. This CDR3 contains 13 residues.

The chain joins TRBV18 to TRBJ2-3; 15 nucleotides align to TRBD2. Germline-derived CDR1 and CDR2 are KGHSH and LQKENI. V shed 6 bases and J 4 bases; nucleotides not matched to a gene: 5. This CDR3 has 16 residues. CDR3 protein: CASSQRTSGGADTQYF. CDR3 nucleotide sequence: TGTGCCAGCTCTCAGAGGACTAGCGGGGGGGCAGATACGCAGTATTTT.

This chain connects TRBV6-2 or TRBV6-3 to TRBJ1-5; D might be TRBD1 (5 bases). The germline CDR1 and CDR2 sequences are MNHEY and SVGEGT. This CDR3 region has 12 residues. V was cut by 2 bases and J by 9 bases, with 8 bases left in between. The CDR3 nucleotides are TGTGCCAGCAGTTACCTCGGGGGGCCCCAGCATTTT. Encoded protein: CASSYLGGPQHF.

J is TRBJ2-3 and V is TRBV6-5, with 8 bases fitting TRBD2. The germline V gene encodes CDR1 MNHEY and CDR2 SVGAGI. V gave up 6 bases and J gave up 5 bases; unmatched junction bases: 10. The CDR3 is 15 amino acids. The CDR3 region is CASSLTKRGIDTQYF. CDR3 sequence (DNA): TGTGCCAGCAGCCTGACTAAGCGGGGGATAGATACGCAGTATTTT.

The rearrangement joins TRBV5-6 to TRBJ1-6; 10 positions match TRBD1. The V and J ends lost 2 bases and 14 bases, in that order; junction bases with no gene match: 10. CDR1 and CDR2 from the germline V gene are SGHDT and YYEEEE. CDR3 length: 15 amino acids. In nucleotides, the CDR3 is TGTGCCAGCAGCTTTGCCGGGACAGGGGTAAGGACCCTCCACTTT. This codes for CASSFAGTGVRTLHF.

This rearrangement joins TRBV5-8 to TRBJ2-1; 11 bases line up with TRBD1. Germline-derived CDR1 and CDR2 are SGHTS and YDEGEE. The CDR3 extends over 16 amino acids. The junction had 11 bases not matched to a gene; V was cut back by 4 bases and J by 8 bases. The CDR3 DNA follows: TGTGCCAGCAGCGCCGAAGGACAGGGGGCCAGGTATGAGCAGTTCTTC. Its translation is CASSAEGQGARYEQFF.

The CDR3, as DNA: TGTGCCAGCTCACCGCCGGGACAGGGACTTTCCAATGAGCAGTTCTTC. Its translation: CASSPPGQGLSNEQFF. The chain links TRBV18 to TRBJ2-1; TRBD1 aligns across 9 bases. This CDR3 region has 16 residues. Losses at the gene ends were 3 bases for V and 6 bases for J; bases not matched to a gene: 9. Germline V lookup: CDR1 KGHSH, CDR2 LQKENI.

The chain joins TRBV11-2 to TRBJ2-3; perhaps TRBD1 as D (5 bases). Trimming stripped 3 bases from V and 4 bases from J, with 17 bases between. This CDR3 is built from 16 residues. In germline, CDR1 is SGHAT, CDR2 FQNNGV. CDR3 in DNA: TGTGCCAGCAGCTTTAGGGGTAGGGGTAGCCCAGATACGCAGTATTTT. This encodes CASSFRGRGSPDTQYF. Based on the CDR3 plus reference TRBV11-2 and TRBJ2-3, the full variable domain is EAGVAQSPRYKIIEKRQSVAFWCNPISGHATLYWYQQILGQGPKLLIQFQNNGVVDDSQLPKDRFSAERLKGVDSTLKIQPAKLEDSAVYLCASSFRGRGSPDTQYFGPGTRLTVL.

With regard to this clone: Its ends do not fully match the called genes, so a read error is possible. The CDR3 bases are TGTGCCAGCAGCCATCGAGGTTCGGGGGGACCCCACGGGATCTTC. Its translation is CASSHRGSGGPHGIF. J is TRBJ2-1 and V is TRBV27; 7 positions agree with TRBD2. CDR1 is MNHEY and CDR2 is SMNVEV in the germline V gene (reference sequence). The CDR3 runs to 15 residues.

The chain combines TRBV28 with TRBJ1-1; tentatively, D is TRBD1 (6 bases). CDR1 and CDR2 (germline): MDHEN, SYDVKM. The CDR3 is made up of 14 amino acids. Trimming took off 6 bases at V and 5 bases at J, with 16 bases between the two ends. The CDR3 loop is CASRGGGIMTEAFF. The CDR3 nucleotides are TGTGCCAGCAGGGGAGGGGGGATAATGACTGAAGCTTTCTTT.

The chain joins TRBV5-1 to TRBJ1-1; D remains unclear. CDR3 size: 14 residues. CDR1 is SGHRS, CDR2 YFSETQ, per germline. The ends were cut back, 0 bases at V and 8 bases at J, with 14 bases in the middle. CDR3 in DNA: TGCGCCAGCAGCTTGGCCTCGTATAATACAGAAGCTTTCTTT. It codes for CASSLASYNTEAFF.

J is TRBJ1-5 and V is TRBV7-9, with D unclear. Germline loops: CDR1 SEHNR, CDR2 FQNEAQ (reference sequence). Trimming pared 3 bases from V and 5 bases from J, leaving 5 bases between. The CDR3 runs 12 residues. As DNA, the CDR3 is TGTGCCAGCAGCTTTTTCGATCAGCCCCAGCATTTT. Translating gives CASSFFDQPQHF.